This TCR beta chain was recorded in a study of T cell responses to AZD1222 COVID-19 vaccine. Study outcomes and limitations: The donors showed a predominance of white British ancestry and of females, with possible underestimation of clonal diversity. The study found Spike-specific TCR breadth and depth rose after two AZD1222 doses. AZD1222 recipients seropositive at baseline numbered only 5 to 7.

Note on this clone: The antigen is unknown.

Clones were read by immunoSEQ multiplex PCR, and TCRdb kept only the in-frame ones, dropping some. The sample has about 110,000 clones; around 84% are singletons. The sequence derives from an adult in good health. Source: peripheral blood, taken on day 0 of AZD1222 vaccination.

This chain's CDR3 is CASSRGPGDEQYF. The CDR3 nucleotides read TGTGCCAGCAGCAGGGGTCCCGGGGACGAGCAGTACTTC. The J gene is TRBJ2-7, the V gene TRBV7-3, with D perhaps given as TRBD1 or TRBD2 (5 bases each). V gave up 5 bases and J gave up 5 bases, with 13 bases separating them. The CDR3 runs 13 residues. From germline, CDR1 is SGHTA and CDR2 FQGTGA.